The 5 T cell receptor beta chains in this list originate from one sample, sequenced in a study of blood T cell repertoires in COVID-19. Measured with immunoSEQ multiplex PCR; TCRdb has only the in-frame clones, and not every one. The sample shows 150,000 to 180,000 clones, approximately 91% of them seen only once. Input material: peripheral blood. Receptors were obtained from a woman in her 70s with acute or convalescent COVID-19.

The sample holds one count of this clone. The genes are TRBV7-9 and TRBJ1-3, with TRBD1 matching over 7 bases. V was clipped by 4 bases and J by 8 bases; unmatched bases: 8. This CDR3 contains 14 residues. Per the germline V gene, CDR1 is SEHNR and CDR2 is FQNEAQ (reference sequence). The CDR3 coding sequence is TGTGCCAGCAGCTCCTCGGGCCAGGGGGACACCATATATTTT. Encoded protein: CASSSSGQGDTIYF.

The chain is built from TRBV2 and TRBJ1-1; D unclear. The germline gives CDR1 SNHLY, CDR2 FYNNEI. V gave up 6 bases and J gave up 4 bases, with 15 bases separating them. The CDR3 is made up of 14 amino acids. The CDR3 is CASRADGEGTEAFF. The CDR3, as DNA: TGTGCCAGCAGGGCGGACGGAGAGGGCACTGAAGCTTTCTTT.

This clone was seen only once. This rearrangement joins TRBV18 to TRBJ1-2; 8 bases map to TRBD1. The V gene end was trimmed by 3 bases and the J gene end by 2 bases; junction bases not matched to a gene: 11. The germline V gene encodes CDR1 KGHSH and CDR2 LQKENI. The CDR3 runs to 17 residues. The CDR3 loop is CASSPVFPTGVNYGYTF. The CDR3 bases are TGTGCCAGCTCACCCGTGTTTCCGACAGGGGTGAACTATGGCTACACCTTC.

As for this clone: Other nucleotide sequences from this sample produce the same CDR3. V and J are TRBV5-1 and TRBJ1-1; no reliable D call. Germline CDR1 is SGHRS and CDR2 is YFSETQ. The germline V and J ends were trimmed by 0 bases and 1 base, with 7 bases remaining between them. The CDR3 loop spans 14 amino acids. The CDR3 here is CASSLVTTNTEAFF. The CDR3 DNA sequence: TGCGCCAGCAGCTTGGTTACAACGAACACTGAAGCTTTCTTT.

This chain links TRBV5-8 with TRBJ2-1; 8 bases are a match to TRBD1. V shed 2 bases, J shed 5 bases, and the junction held 12 bases outside the gene matches. The CDR3 consists of 17 residues. Germline-derived CDR1 and CDR2 are SGHTS and YDEGEE. DNA of the CDR3: TGTGCCAGCAGCTTTGCAGGGGGCTGGCGGGTGGACAATGAGCAGTTCTTC. This encodes CASSFAGGWRVDNEQFF.